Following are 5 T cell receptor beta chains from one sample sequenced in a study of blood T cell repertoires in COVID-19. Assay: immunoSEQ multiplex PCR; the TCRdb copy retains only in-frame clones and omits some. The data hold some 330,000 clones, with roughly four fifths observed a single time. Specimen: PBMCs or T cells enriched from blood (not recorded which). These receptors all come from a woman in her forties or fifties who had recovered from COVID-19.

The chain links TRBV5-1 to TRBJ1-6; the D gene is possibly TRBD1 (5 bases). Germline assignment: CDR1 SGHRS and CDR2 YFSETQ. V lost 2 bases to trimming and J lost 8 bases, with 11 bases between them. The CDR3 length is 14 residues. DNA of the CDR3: TGCGCCAGCAGCTTAACAGGACCAGATTCACCCCTCCACTTT. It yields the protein CASSLTGPDSPLHF. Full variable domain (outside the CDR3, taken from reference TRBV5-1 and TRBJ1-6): KAGVTQTPRYLIKTRGQQVTLSCSPISGHRSVSWYQQTPGQGLQFLFEYFSETQRNKGNFPGRFSGRQFSNSRSEMNVSTLELGDSALYLCASSLTGPDSPLHFGNGTRLTVT.

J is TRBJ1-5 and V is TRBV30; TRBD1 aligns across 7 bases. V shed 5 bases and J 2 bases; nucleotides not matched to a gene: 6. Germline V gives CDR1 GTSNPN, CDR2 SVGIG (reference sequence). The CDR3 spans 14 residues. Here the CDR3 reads CAWAYRGGNQPQHF. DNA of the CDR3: TGTGCCTGGGCGTACAGGGGTGGCAATCAGCCCCAGCATTTT.

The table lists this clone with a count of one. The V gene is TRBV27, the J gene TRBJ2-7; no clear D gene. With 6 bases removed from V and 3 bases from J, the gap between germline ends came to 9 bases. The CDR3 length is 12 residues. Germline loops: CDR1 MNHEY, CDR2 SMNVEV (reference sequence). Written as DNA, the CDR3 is TGTGCCAGCAGCAATGACAACTACGAGCAGTACTTC. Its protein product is CASSNDNYEQYF.

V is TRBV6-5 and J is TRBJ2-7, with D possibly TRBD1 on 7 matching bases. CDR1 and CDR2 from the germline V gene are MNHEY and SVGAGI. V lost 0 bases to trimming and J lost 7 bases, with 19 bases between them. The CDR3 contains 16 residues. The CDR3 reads CASSYSLDTRGVEQYF. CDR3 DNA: TGTGCCAGCAGTTACTCCCTCGACACCAGGGGGGTAGAGCAGTACTTC.

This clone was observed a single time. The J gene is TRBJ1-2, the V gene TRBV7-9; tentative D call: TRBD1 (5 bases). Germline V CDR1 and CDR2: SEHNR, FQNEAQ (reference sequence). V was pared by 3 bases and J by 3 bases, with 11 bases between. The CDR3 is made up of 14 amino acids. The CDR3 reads CASSFTSGDYGYTF. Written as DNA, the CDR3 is TGTGCCAGCAGCTTCACATCGGGGGACTATGGCTACACCTTC.